This TCR beta chain appears in the sequencing data of a study of shared clonotypes between healthy human individuals (dated by TCRdb to between 2020 and 2021). Regarding the research as a whole: A couple of women and a few men aged 18 to 49 years were included in the cohort. To increase sequencing depth and limit assay-specific biases, different laboratories used diverse techniques to prepare libraries and sequence TCR repertoires. To estimate repertoire size and how much clonotypes are shared between individuals, the study performed deep sequencing of blood TCR repertoires from a few healthy adults. Between about 0.9 and 8.9 billion PBMCs per donor were obtained by leukapheresis. The investigation overall reported the following: Based on pairwise subsampling, the degree of clonotype sharing among donors was expected to be affected by sequencing depth. Because the study included a small number of donors, the genetic and exposure-history diversity represented was limited. Sampling was restricted to blood, and TCR repertoires in tissue are likely to differ from TCR repertoires in blood.

On this clone itself: Which antigen it targets is not known. No base-level quality is on record; no much larger clone is a single base apart.

Healthy HIV-negative adults with no recently reported acute infections or vaccinations were included as donors. Every donor was a Caucasian adult residing in Nashville, Tennessee, USA. For unsorted samples, 90 million or so PBMCs were counted and genomic DNA was extracted with the QIAamp DNA Blood Mini kit. Blood was collected by leukapheresis, and PBMCs were isolated by Ficoll-Histopaque density gradient centrifugation and then cryopreserved in liquid nitrogen vapor phase. Using the deep immunoSEQ assay, TCR CDR3 regions were amplified from genomic DNA by multiplex PCR. Genomic DNA extracted from each cell subset was distributed evenly over all wells of several immunoSEQ 96-well plates, and each plate served as one replicate. Each replicate PCR for unsorted PBMC received 300 to 350 ng genomic DNA, equal to approximately 30,000 T cell genomes. Ten immunoSEQ deep assay plates were used to sequence the unsorted PBMC genomic DNA. Purified libraries were quantified with a Qubit 3.0 fluorometer, sized on a Bioanalyzer 2100, and re-quantified with the KAPA Library Quantification kit. Every immunoSEQ 96-well plate was sequenced on a separate single-read 150-cycle Illumina NextSeq 550 flow cell. Under the source paper's analysis protocol: Because the immunoSEQ output held only junctional sequences and lacked quality scores, the filtering could not match the filtering applied to full-length reads. To assign V/J genes and CDR3, sequences were annotated using PyIR, a Python wrapper for IgBLAST v1.9, with IMGT germline references. Reads with weak V/J assignments (E-value above 1e-6), missing CDR3, stop codons, out-of-frame junctions, or ambiguous translated residues were removed. V3J clonotypes were defined as sequences sharing an identical inferred V gene, J gene, and CDR3 amino acid sequence. Percentage overlap between repertoires was computed as shared unique clonotypes divided by the size of the smaller repertoire. Repertoire richness was assessed with RTK rarefaction, the Chao1 estimator, and Recon v2.1 estimates of unobserved clonotypes. In its TCRdb copy, this immuneACCESS table keeps in-frame sequences only and misses some clones. Where compared with another copy, unresolved V genes explain less than half of these, and the others have no known cause. Clone size and V and J calls were adopted from that table, with D and trimming inferred from the DNA. For this sample there are nearly 500,000 clones; about 79% appear just once. The ten largest account for approximately 12% of the sample.

The clonotype was recovered from a woman aged 40 to 55 in good health. Some clones in this sample may be carry-over from other donors' samples. Sequencing input: PBMCs.

The CDR3 region reads CASSHAGYEQYF. The DNA reads TGTGCCAGCAGCCACGCAGGTTACGAGCAGTACTTC. The chain couples TRBV14 to TRBJ2-7, with the identity of the D gene unclear. The CDR3 covers 12 residues, taking in both the cysteine and the phenylalanine. Just CDR3 DNA is preserved here, 36 bases in frame from base 1. CDR1 and CDR2 were assigned from the germline V gene as SGHDN and FVKESK. The junction shows trimming of 3 bases on V and 4 bases on J, plus 7 bases between the germline ends.